One T cell receptor beta chain is described in this entry. Repertoires were generated with immunoSEQ multiplex PCR, while TCRdb's copy carries only in-frame clones and drops some. This sample has 1,500 to 2,000 clones, with 82% found just once. The CDR3 contains 15 residues. Trimming removed 0 bases from V and 8 bases from J; junction bases left unmatched: 6. Germline V gives CDR1 SGDLS, CDR2 YYNGEE. This specimen belongs to a study of chemoradiotherapy in HPV16-positive cancers. The receptor comes from a human donor with HPV-associated anogenital cancer. Sequencing was performed on tumor tissue, taken from a patient who underwent chemoradiotherapy. V and J are TRBV9 and TRBJ2-1; 9 bases align to TRBD1. The CDR3 loop reads CASSVEGQGKDEQFF. CDR3 DNA: TGTGCCAGCAGCGTAGAAGGACAGGGGAAAGATGAGCAGTTCTTC.